What follows describes a single TCR beta chain. These data originate in a study of blood T cell repertoires in COVID-19. Germline lookup yields CDR1 MNHEY and CDR2 SMNVEV (reference sequence). The length of the CDR3 is 16 residues. Deletions cut 6 bases from V and 1 base from J, with 15 bases between. Under the authors' procedure: Amplification from reference gene primers served as the basis for estimated nucleated cell counts. Assay: immunoSEQ multiplex PCR; the TCRdb copy retains only in-frame clones and omits some. From that table come the V and J calls and clone size; the DNA was used to work out D and trimming. The data contain approximately 140,000 clones, 65% to 90% of them singletons.

The chain is built from TRBV27 and TRBJ1-4, with a possible D match to TRBD1 (5 bases). This TCR was recovered from a man in his 70s with acute or convalescent COVID-19. The sequencing input was peripheral blood. The CDR3 here is CASSGLMGGTNEKLFF. The CDR3 DNA is TGTGCCAGCAGCGGACTAATGGGGGGAACTAATGAAAAACTGTTTTTT.